This T cell receptor (beta chain) was profiled in a study of T cell repertoires in cytomegalovirus infection. The table lists this clonotype with many counts. As yet, its antigen is unknown. The V segment lost 0 bases and the J segment 7 bases; nucleotides outside the gene matches: 8. The length of the CDR3 is 16 residues. In TCRdb, the reads were re-called with MiXCR into one record per CDR3 protein. The repertoire holds 110,000 or so distinct CDR3 sequences, 30% seen once, with more than 35% in the top ten. The sequence derives from a human donor in good health (CMV status not recorded). Some clones in this sample may be carry-over from other donors' samples. This chain joins TRBV12-3 or TRBV12-4 and TRBJ1-5, with TRBD1 identical over 8 bases. The sample was CD8+ T cells from cultured PBMCs, taken from culture after CMV antigen stimulation. The CDR3 region is CASSLALSGGRQPQHF. CDR3 nucleotide sequence: TGTGCCAGCAGTTTAGCGCTCTCAGGGGGCAGACAGCCCCAGCATTTT.